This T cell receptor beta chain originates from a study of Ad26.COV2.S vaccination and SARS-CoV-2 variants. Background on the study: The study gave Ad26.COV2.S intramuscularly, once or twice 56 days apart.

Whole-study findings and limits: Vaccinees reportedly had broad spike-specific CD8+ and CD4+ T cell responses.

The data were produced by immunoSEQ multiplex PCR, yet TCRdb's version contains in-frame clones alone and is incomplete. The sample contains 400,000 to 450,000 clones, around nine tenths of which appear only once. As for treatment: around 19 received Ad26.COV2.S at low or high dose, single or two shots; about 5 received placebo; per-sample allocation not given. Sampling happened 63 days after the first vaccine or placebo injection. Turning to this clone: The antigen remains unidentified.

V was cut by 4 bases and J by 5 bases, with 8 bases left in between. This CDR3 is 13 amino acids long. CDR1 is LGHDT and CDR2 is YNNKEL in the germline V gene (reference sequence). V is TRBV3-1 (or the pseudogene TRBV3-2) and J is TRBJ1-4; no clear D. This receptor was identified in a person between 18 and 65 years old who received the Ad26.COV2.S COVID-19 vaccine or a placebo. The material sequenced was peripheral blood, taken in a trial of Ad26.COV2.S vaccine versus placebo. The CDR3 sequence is CASSRGRNEKLFF. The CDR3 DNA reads TGTGCCAGCAGCCGAGGCAGAAATGAAAAACTGTTTTTT.